This is a list of T cell receptor beta chains from one sample in a study of shared T cell receptors in the human thymus. Only in-frame clones appear in the TCRdb table, and some are missing; sequencing was by immunoSEQ multiplex PCR. The sample has roughly 710,000 clones, approximately 85% seen once; the top ten hold 0.008% to 0.011%. The sample was also reused in another study, on human thymus T cells.

The specimen was thymocytes. The source of these receptors is a girl less than two years old with a congenital heart defect. CDR3s include the opening cysteine and the closing phenylalanine or tryptophan. Fields, in order: D gene, V gene, clone size, J gene, CDR3 DNA, CDR3 protein. D genes are given only for firm matches. Not all rows give a size; the values are once, few, many and, for expanded clones, a class.

.	TRBV6-1	.	TRBJ1-4	TGTGCCAGCAGCAGACAGGACGGTGGTGAAAAACTGTTTTTT	CASSRQDGGEKLFF
.	TRBV6-6	.	TRBJ1-1	TGTGCCTCCGCGTCGTCCATCCTAAAAGCTTTCTTT	CASASSILKAFF
TRBD1	TRBV25-1	.	TRBJ1-2	TGTGCCAGCAGTGAATCAACAGACAGGGGGCATGGCTACACCTTC	CASSESTDRGHGYTF
TRBD1	TRBV20-1	.	TRBJ1-1	TGCAGTGCTGAGGGTACAGGGGTGGCTTTCTTT	CSAEGTGVAFF
.	TRBV12-5	.	TRBJ1-6	TGTGCTAGTGGTTTCGGGGGAAAGTCACCCCTCCACTTT	CASGFGGKSPLHF
.	TRBV9	.	TRBJ1-2	TGTGCCAGCACAGGGGATCTAAACTATGGCTACACCTTC	CASTGDLNYGYTF
.	TRBV9	.	TRBJ2-2	TGTGCCAGCACCGTCGGGGTGAACACCGGGGAGCTGTTTTTT	CASTVGVNTGELFF
TRBD1	TRBV14	.	TRBJ2-1	TGTGCCAGCAGCCCGGCAAGGACAGGGGGCTACAATGAGCAGTTCTTC	CASSPARTGGYNEQFF
.	TRBV4-3	once	TRBJ2-7	TGCGCCAGCAGCCACGCCCTCCCCCCGACAGGTCCCTACGAGCAGTACTTC	CASSHALPPTGPYEQYF
.	TRBV7-9	.	TRBJ2-7	TGTGCCAGCAGCTTAGGCCCCACGAGGAGCGGCCACTCCTACGAGCAGTACTTC	CASSLGPTRSGHSYEQYF
.	TRBV9	.	TRBJ1-2	TGTGCCAGCAGGTTCCCCAGGCAGGGGAAGGACAACTATGGCTACACCTTC	CASRFPRQGKDNYGYTF
.	TRBV30	once	TRBJ1-1	TGTGCCGAGAGGCAGAACACTGAAGCTTTCTTT	CAERQNTEAFF
.	TRBV5-1	.	TRBJ1-6	TGCGCCAGCAGCGTCGTTTATAGCTCCTATAATTCACCCCTCCACTTT	CASSVVYSSYNSPLHF
TRBD1	TRBV14	.	TRBJ2-7	TGTGCCAGCAGCCAGGGGACAGCTGGCTACGAGCAGTACTTC	CASSQGTAGYEQYF
.	TRBV7-6	.	TRBJ1-2	TGTGCCAGCAGCTTACACCCCGGGACACCTTATGGCTACACCTTC	CASSLHPGTPYGYTF
TRBD1	TRBV6-1	.	TRBJ1-6	TGTGCCAGCAGTGCCACAGGGGTCCACTCCTATAATTCACCCCTCCACTTT	CASSATGVHSYNSPLHF
TRBD1	TRBV7-2	.	TRBJ2-5	TGTGCCAGCAGCCCGAACGGGACAGGGGGGAAGGAGACCCAGTACTTC	CASSPNGTGGKETQYF
TRBD1	TRBV5-1	.	TRBJ2-1	TGCGCCAGCGGCCTATGGACAGGACCCCAGTTCTTC	CASGLWTGPQFF
TRBD1	TRBV28	few	TRBJ2-7	TGTGCCAGCAGTTTCCGGGACAGTTTCTACGAGCAGTACTTC	CASSFRDSFYEQYF
.	TRBV12-5	.	TRBJ2-1	TGTGCTAGTGGTTCTAACTGGACAGCTTACAATGAGCAGTTCTTC	CASGSNWTAYNEQFF
TRBD2	TRBV7-2	.	TRBJ2-3	TGTGCCAGCAGCTTAGTTATGCGGGGGGGACCAGATACGCAGTATTTT	CASSLVMRGGPDTQYF
.	TRBV5-1	.	TRBJ2-2	TGCGCCAGCAGCCCCTCGGGACTTATGAACACCGGGGAGCTGTTTTTT	CASSPSGLMNTGELFF
TRBD1	TRBV6-1	.	TRBJ1-5	TGTGCCAGCAGTGAATTGGACCCGAGTGCCCCCGGGACAGGGGATAGCAATCAGCCCCAGCATTTT	CASSELDPSAPGTGDSNQPQHF
.	TRBV10-3	.	TRBJ2-1	TGTGCCATCAGTCAACAAGACAGGACTAGCTCCTACAATGAGCAGTTCTTC	CAISQQDRTSSYNEQFF
TRBD1	TRBV25-1	.	TRBJ1-2	TGTGCCAGCAGTTACAGGGGGGTTGATGGCTACACCTTC	CASSYRGVDGYTF
.	TRBV28	.	TRBJ2-7	TGTGCCAGCAGGCATCGTGGGGGGAACGAGCAGTACTTC	CASRHRGGNEQYF
.	TRBV2	.	TRBJ1-3	TGTGCCAGCACCCTACAGGTTACCACTTCTAAACTAAGCTCTGGAAACACCATATATTTT	CASTLQVTTSKLSSGNTIYF
.	TRBV6-1	.	TRBJ2-5	TGTGCCAGCTTTAGACAGGACCCCCGGTACTTC	CASFRQDPRYF
.	TRBV7-2	.	TRBJ1-2	TGTGCCAGCATGCCGGGTCGAAAGGTTGGCTACACCTTC	CASMPGRKVGYTF
.	TRBV5-1	.	TRBJ2-7	TGCGCCAGCAGCGCTACAGGGTCCGAGCAGTACTTC	CASSATGSEQYF
.	TRBV6-5	.	TRBJ1-2	TGTGCCAGCAGTTACCGGGGGAAGATGGGCTACACCTTC	CASSYRGKMGYTF
.	TRBV19	.	TRBJ1-1	TGTGCCAGTAGTACTAGGGGGGGCCGGAACACTGAAGCTTTCTTT	CASSTRGGRNTEAFF
TRBD1	TRBV6-5	.	TRBJ2-1	TGTGCCAGCCTCGGACCGGGACAGTACGGCAATGAGCAGTTCTTC	CASLGPGQYGNEQFF
.	TRBV5-4	.	TRBJ2-2	TGTGCCAGCAGCCTGTACACCGGGGAGCTGTTTTTT	CASSLYTGELFF
TRBD1	TRBV5-5	few	TRBJ1-2	TGTGCCAGCAGCTCGGGTCACAGGGGGAACTATGGCTACACCTTC	CASSSGHRGNYGYTF
.	TRBV4-1	.	TRBJ1-5	TGCGCCAGCAGCCCTCCCCCCGACAGAGGTCATCAGCCCCAGCATTTT	CASSPPPDRGHQPQHF
.	TRBV28	.	TRBJ1-2	TGTGCCAGCAGTTTAGTTTACAGGTCTTTGCATGGCTACACCTTC	CASSLVYRSLHGYTF
TRBD2	TRBV4-2	.	TRBJ2-2	TGTGCCAGCAGCCACACCCACGGGACTAGCGGGGAAAATACCGGGGAGCTGTTTTTT	CASSHTHGTSGENTGELFF
.	TRBV27	once	TRBJ2-7	TGTGCCAGCAGGTCCGTCTACGAGCAGTACTTC	CASRSVYEQYF
.	TRBV6-5	.	TRBJ1-2	TGTGCCAGCAGGGCATTCTCAGGGGGCTACACCTTC	CASRAFSGGYTF
.	TRBV5-6	.	TRBJ1-1	TGTGCCAGCAGCCCACGTTCCTCGGGGGGCCCTGAAGCTTTCTTT	CASSPRSSGGPEAFF
TRBD2	TRBV7-2	.	TRBJ2-5	TGTGCCAGCAGCACCCGGACTAGCGGGGGGGCAGCAGAGACCCAGTACTTC	CASSTRTSGGAAETQYF
.	TRBV5-1	.	TRBJ2-7	TGCGCCAGCAGCTTGGGTCAGGGGCCCTACGAGCAGTACTTC	CASSLGQGPYEQYF
TRBD2	TRBV4-1	once	TRBJ2-3	TGCGCCGTTGGTCCGGGACTAGCGGGGGGGGGCACAGATACGCAGTATTTT	CAVGPGLAGGGTDTQYF
.	TRBV28	.	TRBJ1-2	TGTGCCAGCAGTTTTGGCAGGGGAATAGGTGGCTACACCTTC	CASSFGRGIGGYTF
.	TRBV7-9	.	TRBJ1-4	TGTGCCAGCAGCTTATCGCGGGCGGGTGAAAAACTGTTTTTT	CASSLSRAGEKLFF
.	TRBV25-1	once	TRBJ2-1	TGTGCCAGCGGATCGAACTTGGGGCTCCGGTTCTTC	CASGSNLGLRFF
TRBD2	TRBV27	.	TRBJ2-7	TGTGCCAGCAGTTTCCCGGGGCGGGGGGCCCGTTTTGCCGACTACGAGCAGTACTTC	CASSFPGRGARFADYEQYF
TRBD2	TRBV5-6	.	TRBJ2-3	TGTGCCAGCAGCCCGGGACTAGCGGGGGGGCCGGCAGATACGCAGTATTTT	CASSPGLAGGPADTQYF
.	TRBV5-6	.	TRBJ2-1	TGTGCCAGCAGCACCGGGGTCAATGAGCAGTTCTTC	CASSTGVNEQFF
.	TRBV5-1	.	TRBJ2-2	TGCGCCAGCAGCTTGGGTCAGGAAAACACCGGGGAGCTGTTTTTT	CASSLGQENTGELFF
.	TRBV6-1	.	TRBJ2-7	TGTGCCAGCCGGGGGTACTCCTACGAGCAGTACTTC	CASRGYSYEQYF
TRBD1	TRBV6-5	.	TRBJ2-7	TGTGCCAGCTCGGGCCCATGGACAGGCTCCTACGAGCAGTACTTC	CASSGPWTGSYEQYF
.	TRBV4-1	.	TRBJ2-7	TGCGCCAGCAGCCTAACCCCTAAGTTAGCGTCCTACGAGCAGTACTTC	CASSLTPKLASYEQYF